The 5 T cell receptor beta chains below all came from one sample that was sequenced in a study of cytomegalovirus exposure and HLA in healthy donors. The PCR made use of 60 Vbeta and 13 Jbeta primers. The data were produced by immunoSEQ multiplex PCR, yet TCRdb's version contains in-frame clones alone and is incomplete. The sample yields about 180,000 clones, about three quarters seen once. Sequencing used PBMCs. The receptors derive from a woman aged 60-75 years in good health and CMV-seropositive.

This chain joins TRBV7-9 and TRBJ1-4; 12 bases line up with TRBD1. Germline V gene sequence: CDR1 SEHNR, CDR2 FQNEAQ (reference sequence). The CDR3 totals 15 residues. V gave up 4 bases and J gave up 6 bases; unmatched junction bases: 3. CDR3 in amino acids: CASSSGQGAYEKLFF. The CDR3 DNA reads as TGTGCCAGCAGCTCGGGACAGGGGGCGTATGAAAAACTGTTTTTT.

The CDR3 loop reads CASSQQGAGETQYF. In DNA, the CDR3 is TGTGCCAGCAGCCAACAGGGGGCGGGAGAGACCCAGTACTTC. This chain uses TRBV9 with TRBJ2-5, with 9 bases that match TRBD1. This CDR3 is 14 amino acids long. Germline V CDR1 and CDR2: SGDLS, YYNGEE. Germline trimming cut 4 bases from V and 4 bases from J; bases unmatched to any gene: 5.

Here the CDR3 DNA reads TGTGCCAGTAGGCCGACAGGGGGAGTTGGCTACACCTTC. This gives the protein CASRPTGGVGYTF. This sequence joins TRBV19 and TRBJ1-2; 9 bases align to TRBD1. CDR3 length equals 13 residues. Germline-derived CDR1 and CDR2 are LNHDA and SQIVND (reference sequence). V trimming: 6 bases; J trimming: 7 bases; junction bases outside the gene matches: 6.

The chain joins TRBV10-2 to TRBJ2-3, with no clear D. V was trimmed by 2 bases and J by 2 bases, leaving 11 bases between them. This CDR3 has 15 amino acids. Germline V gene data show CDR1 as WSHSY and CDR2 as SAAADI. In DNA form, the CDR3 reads TGCGCCAGCAGTGAGAGAGTCTCGAACACAGATACGCAGTATTTT. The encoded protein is CASSERVSNTDTQYF.

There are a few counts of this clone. DNA of the CDR3: TGTGCCAGCAGGACACAGAGCACTGAAGCTTTCTTT. The encoded protein is CASRTQSTEAFF. This chain joins TRBV28 and TRBJ1-1; D ambiguous. The CDR3 totals 12 residues. V was pared by 6 bases and J by 4 bases, with 9 bases between. Germline V gene lookup returns CDR1 MDHEN and CDR2 SYDVKM.